This is a list of T cell receptor beta chains from one sample in a study of T-cell reconstitution after alpha-beta-depleted transplantation in children. TCRdb re-called the PCR reads through MiXCR, storing one row per CDR3 protein. The sample contains some 390,000 distinct CDR3 sequences, approximately 20% of which appear only once. The sequences come from PBMCs from the stem cell graft donor, collected from the stem cell graft. These receptors came from a human donor who donated a stem cell graft to a child with acute myeloid leukemia. CDR3s include the opening cysteine and the closing phenylalanine or tryptophan. The order of the fields is clone size, J gene, CDR3 length, V gene, D gene, CDR3 DNA, CDR3 protein. The D gene is left open where the match is weak. The listing skips clone size in some rows; elsewhere it reads once, few, many or a size class.

size: few; J: TRBJ1-1; length: 14; V: TRBV6-2/TRBV6-3; D: TRBD1; DNA: TGTGCCAGCAGTTACTCCGCAGGGGGCACTGAAGCTTTCTTT; CDR3: CASSYSAGGTEAFF
size: many; J: TRBJ2-5; length: 14; V: TRBV28; D: .; DNA: TGTGCCAGCAGTTTCCGGCAGCTCCAAGAGACCCAGTACTTC; CDR3: CASSFRQLQETQYF
size: few; J: TRBJ2-5; length: 15; V: TRBV11-2; D: TRBD1; DNA: TGTGCCAGCAGCCCACAGGGGGCGCCGGGGGAGACCCAGTACTTC; CDR3: CASSPQGAPGETQYF
size: .; J: TRBJ1-5; length: 17; V: TRBV25-1; D: .; DNA: TGTGCCAGCAGTGATTCAGATTGGAATCCCGGGAATCAGCCCCAGCATTTT; CDR3: CASSDSDWNPGNQPQHF
size: few; J: TRBJ2-2; length: 16; V: TRBV12-3/TRBV12-4; D: TRBD2; DNA: TGTGCCAGCAGCCTCGGACTAGCGGGAGGACCGGGGGAGCTGTTTTTT; CDR3: CASSLGLAGGPGELFF
size: .; J: TRBJ2-7; length: 17; V: TRBV20-1; D: TRBD2; DNA: TGCAGTGCTGGGGGGCAGGGATTAGCGGGAGGGTCCTACGAGCAGTACTTC; CDR3: CSAGGQGLAGGSYEQYF
size: few; J: TRBJ2-7; length: 16; V: TRBV29-1; D: TRBD2; DNA: TGCAGCGTTGATTTAGCCGGGACTAGCGGGAGCAACGAGCAGTACTTC; CDR3: CSVDLAGTSGSNEQYF
size: many; J: TRBJ2-1; length: 15; V: TRBV27; D: TRBD2; DNA: TGTGCCAGCAGTCACGGGACTAGCGGGAACAATGAGCAGTTCTTC; CDR3: CASSHGTSGNNEQFF
size: .; J: TRBJ2-1; length: 12; V: TRBV6-6; D: TRBD2; DNA: TGTGCCAGCAGTCAGACTAGCCGCGAGCAGTTCTTC; CDR3: CASSQTSREQFF
size: .; J: TRBJ2-1; length: 15; V: TRBV7-6; D: .; DNA: TGTGCCAGCAGCTCGAGGGACCCCCGGTACAATGAGCAGTTCTTC; CDR3: CASSSRDPRYNEQFF
size: .; J: TRBJ2-7; length: 14; V: TRBV20-1; D: .; DNA: TGCAGTGCTAGAGAATTCACAGGGGGGGACGAGCAGTACTTC; CDR3: CSAREFTGGDEQYF
size: few; J: TRBJ2-3; length: 14; V: TRBV6-5; D: .; DNA: TGTGCCAGCAGTTACTCGCCCTCCACAGATACGCAGTATTTT; CDR3: CASSYSPSTDTQYF
size: few; J: TRBJ2-1; length: 13; V: TRBV6-6; D: .; DNA: TGTGCCAGCAGAGAAACAGGGTGGAACGAGCAGTTCTTC; CDR3: CASRETGWNEQFF
size: many; J: TRBJ2-7; length: 12; V: TRBV20-1; D: TRBD1; DNA: TGCAGTGCTTCACAGGGGAACGGCGAGCAGTACTTC; CDR3: CSASQGNGEQYF
size: .; J: TRBJ2-1; length: 15; V: TRBV7-3; D: TRBD2; DNA: TGTGCCAGCAGCTTAGAGGGAGGGCCTCGGAATGAGCAGTTCTTC; CDR3: CASSLEGGPRNEQFF
size: many; J: TRBJ2-3; length: 14; V: TRBV20-1; D: .; DNA: TGCAGTGCTAGAGTCCTTAGCGGCCCAGATACGCAGTATTTT; CDR3: CSARVLSGPDTQYF
size: many; J: TRBJ2-1; length: 15; V: TRBV7-3; D: TRBD2; DNA: TGTGCCAGCAGCTTAACCGGACTAGCAAGCGATGAGCAGTTCTTC; CDR3: CASSLTGLASDEQFF
size: few; J: TRBJ1-1; length: 12; V: TRBV6-1; D: .; DNA: TGTGCCAGCAGTGGGGCCAAGGGGGAAGCTTTCTTT; CDR3: CASSGAKGEAFF
size: many; J: TRBJ2-7; length: 14; V: TRBV20-1; D: .; DNA: TGCAGTGCTAGGGATCTTAATAGCGGATACGAGCAGTACTTC; CDR3: CSARDLNSGYEQYF
size: .; J: TRBJ1-2; length: 14; V: TRBV20-1; D: TRBD1; DNA: TGCAGTGCTAGAGTAATGGGGACAGTTGTCGGCTACACCTTC; CDR3: CSARVMGTVVGYTF
size: many; J: TRBJ2-7; length: 13; V: TRBV20-1; D: .; DNA: TGCAGTGCTAGAGAGACAGCGGACTACGAGCAGTACTTC; CDR3: CSARETADYEQYF
size: few; J: TRBJ1-1; length: 13; V: TRBV27; D: .; DNA: TGTGCCAGCAGTTTTCCAGGGCGCACTGAAGCTTTCTTT; CDR3: CASSFPGRTEAFF
size: .; J: TRBJ2-3; length: 17; V: TRBV27; D: TRBD2; DNA: TGTGCCAGCAGTCTGGTTATGACTAGCGGGAGTAGGTATACGCAGTATTTT; CDR3: CASSLVMTSGSRYTQYF
size: .; J: TRBJ2-3; length: 15; V: TRBV4-2; D: .; DNA: TGTGCCAGCAGCCCCGGAAACCGTCGTGGGGATACGCAGTATTTT; CDR3: CASSPGNRRGDTQYF
size: .; J: TRBJ2-7; length: 15; V: TRBV6-2/TRBV6-3; D: TRBD2; DNA: TGTGCCAGCAGCCCGGGACTAGCGGGAAGATACGAGCAGTACTTC; CDR3: CASSPGLAGRYEQYF
size: few; J: TRBJ2-7; length: 14; V: TRBV7-6; D: .; DNA: TGTGCCAGCAGCTTAGATCACAGGTCCGATTTGCAGTACTTC; CDR3: CASSLDHRSDLQYF
size: .; J: TRBJ2-5; length: 16; V: TRBV20-1; D: .; DNA: TGCAGTGCTACTGCACCCTCCCGGGGGCATTTGGAGACCCAGTACTTC; CDR3: CSATAPSRGHLETQYF
size: .; J: TRBJ2-1; length: 14; V: TRBV5-1; D: TRBD1; DNA: TGCGCCAGCAGCCGCGACGAGGGGACAGGGGCGCTGTTCTTC; CDR3: CASSRDEGTGALFF
size: many; J: TRBJ2-3; length: 14; V: TRBV12-3/TRBV12-4; D: .; DNA: TGTGCCAGCAACCAAGCGGCACTCACAGATACGCAGTATTTT; CDR3: CASNQAALTDTQYF
size: many; J: TRBJ2-1; length: 15; V: TRBV5-1; D: .; DNA: TGCGCCAGCAGCTTGGGGGGGCGGAGTTACAATGAGCAGTTCTTC; CDR3: CASSLGGRSYNEQFF
size: .; J: TRBJ1-2; length: 15; V: TRBV12-3/TRBV12-4; D: .; DNA: TGTGCCAGCACCTCCAGGATGACAGTAAACTATGGCTACACCTTC; CDR3: CASTSRMTVNYGYTF
size: many; J: TRBJ2-7; length: 13; V: TRBV24-1; D: .; DNA: TGTGCCACCAGTGAAGGCGGGGACTACGAGCAGTACTTC; CDR3: CATSEGGDYEQYF
size: .; J: TRBJ2-1; length: 15; V: TRBV2; D: TRBD1; DNA: TGTGCCAGCAGTCTCCGGGACAGGGGACTTGATGAGCAGTTCTTC; CDR3: CASSLRDRGLDEQFF
size: few; J: TRBJ2-1; length: 13; V: TRBV24-1; D: TRBD2; DNA: TGTGCCACCAGTCGCGCGGGGGGTCTTGAGCAGTTCTTC; CDR3: CATSRAGGLEQFF
size: few; J: TRBJ1-5; length: 15; V: TRBV20-1; D: .; DNA: TGCAGTGCTAGAGATGGGAGTGAGAGGGTTCAGCCCCAGCATTTT; CDR3: CSARDGSERVQPQHF
size: .; J: TRBJ2-5; length: 14; V: TRBV7-2; D: .; DNA: TGTGCCAGCAGCCGCGCTTACGCAGCCGAGACCCAGTACTTC; CDR3: CASSRAYAAETQYF
size: .; J: TRBJ2-1; length: 14; V: TRBV3-1; D: .; DNA: TGTGCCACCGCTGCATTGGGGTCCTACAATGAGCAGTTCTTC; CDR3: CATAALGSYNEQFF
size: many; J: TRBJ2-1; length: 14; V: TRBV28; D: TRBD2; DNA: TGTGCCAGCAGCGCGGGGGGTTACGGGAATGAGCAGTTCTTC; CDR3: CASSAGGYGNEQFF
size: .; J: TRBJ1-5; length: 15; V: TRBV20-1; D: .; DNA: TGCAGTGCTAGAGACCTGGGGTTTAGCAATCAGCCCCAGCATTTT; CDR3: CSARDLGFSNQPQHF
size: few; J: TRBJ2-3; length: 11; V: TRBV20-1; D: .; DNA: TGCAGTGCTGAGGAGCAACATACGCAGTATTTT; CDR3: CSAEEQHTQYF
size: few; J: TRBJ2-6; length: 16; V: TRBV4-3; D: .; DNA: TGCGCCAGCAGCCCACCGGAAGGGACCGGGGCCAACGTCCTGACTTTC; CDR3: CASSPPEGTGANVLTF
size: .; J: TRBJ2-2; length: 16; V: TRBV24-1; D: TRBD1; DNA: TGTGCCACCAGTGACTTTACGACAGGGGCCGGCGGGGAGCTGTTTTTT; CDR3: CATSDFTTGAGGELFF
size: .; J: TRBJ1-2; length: 14; V: TRBV12-3/TRBV12-4; D: TRBD1; DNA: TGTGCCAGCAGTTTGCGCCAGGGGGCTGGTGGCTACACCTTC; CDR3: CASSLRQGAGGYTF
size: .; J: TRBJ2-1; length: 11; V: TRBV14; D: .; DNA: TGTGCCAGCAGCCACGGGGTTGAGCAGTTCTTC; CDR3: CASSHGVEQFF
size: .; J: TRBJ2-5; length: 14; V: TRBV12-3/TRBV12-4; D: TRBD2; DNA: TGTGCCAGCAGTCGCGGGAGACTGGAGGAGACCCAGTACTTC; CDR3: CASSRGRLEETQYF
size: few; J: TRBJ2-1; length: 17; V: TRBV4-3; D: .; DNA: TGCGCCAGCAGCCAAGTTTCCCCTCTTGACAGGACCAATGAGCAGTTCTTC; CDR3: CASSQVSPLDRTNEQFF
size: .; J: TRBJ2-3; length: 16; V: TRBV7-3; D: TRBD1; DNA: TGTGCCAGCAGCGTCCAGGGGGCTTCTAGCACAGATACGCAGTATTTT; CDR3: CASSVQGASSTDTQYF